Presented here are 21 T cell receptor beta chains from one specimen sequenced in a study of CD8 T cells in Susac syndrome. Reverse transcription used roughly 0.45 to 1 ug RNA and random hexamers. TCRdb reprocessed the immunoSEQ multiplex PCR reads via MiXCR and lists one record per CDR3 protein. Among approximately 160,000 distinct CDR3 sequences listed, about 91% were seen once. Source material: CD4+ T cells from PBMCs. Source of these receptors: a human donor in good health.

V and J are TRBV5-1 and TRBJ1-2; D uncertain. The V end was cut by 5 bases, the J end by 0 bases, with 8 bases between. CDR3 length equals 13 residues. Germline V CDR1 and CDR2: SGHRS, YFSETQ. CDR3 nucleotide sequence: TGCGCCAGCAGATCGACGGCTAACTATGGCTACACCTTC. Translating gives CASRSTANYGYTF.

The gene calls are TRBV5-1 and TRBJ1-2; no clear D. Germline lookup yields CDR1 SGHRS and CDR2 YFSETQ. The V end was cut by 3 bases, the J end by 2 bases, with 8 bases between. This CDR3 contains 13 residues. The CDR3 reads CASSSGGNYGYTF. The CDR3 DNA sequence: TGCGCCAGCAGCTCGGGAGGGAACTATGGCTACACCTTC.

Regarding this clonotype: The junction departs from the called germline gene at one end, perhaps through a read error. The chain is built from TRBV7-2 and TRBJ2-4; the match to TRBD1 covers 11 bases. Per the germline V gene, CDR1 is SGHTA and CDR2 is FQGNSA. CDR3 length: 15 amino acids. The CDR3 here is CASSLGGGQGARMDF. CDR3 nucleotide sequence: TGTGCCAGCAGCTTAGGGGGTGGACAGGGGGCGCGTATGGACTTC.

This chain uses TRBV9 with TRBJ2-3, with 8 positions matching TRBD2. The length of the CDR3 is 15 residues. J lost 1 base, V lost 3 bases, and 4 bases had no gene match. Germline V gene data show CDR1 as SGDLS and CDR2 as YYNGEE. The CDR3 nucleotides read TGTGCCAGCAGCGCCCGACTAGCGCGCACAGATACGCAGTATTTT. Its protein product is CASSARLARTDTQYF.

The count of this clonotype is one. The gene calls are TRBV30 and TRBJ1-1, with 11 bases fitting TRBD1. The length of the CDR3 is 14 residues. The junction had 7 bases not matched to a gene; V was cut back by 2 bases and J by 8 bases. Germline-derived CDR1 and CDR2 are GTSNPN and SVGIG (reference sequence). The CDR3 region is CAWSWGQGVQEAFF. In DNA, the CDR3 is TGTGCCTGGAGTTGGGGACAGGGGGTTCAGGAAGCTTTCTTT.

This chain connects TRBV20-1 to TRBJ2-3; 12 bases line up with TRBD1. J was trimmed by 4 bases and V by 4 bases; bases with no gene match: 3. The CDR3 totals 14 residues. Germline V gene data show CDR1 as DFQATT and CDR2 as SNEGSKA (reference sequence). CDR3 loop: CSAKGTGGPDTQYF. Written as DNA, the CDR3 is TGCAGTGCTAAGGGGACAGGGGGCCCAGATACGCAGTATTTT.

V and J are TRBV3-1 and TRBJ2-3; 7 nucleotides agree with TRBD2. CDR1 LGHDT and CDR2 YNNKEL come from the germline V gene (reference sequence). This CDR3 has 15 residues. V trimming: 4 bases; J trimming: 0 bases; junction bases outside the gene matches: 4. The CDR3 spells CASSLLAVSTDTQYF. CDR3 sequence (DNA): TGTGCCAGCAGCCTGCTAGCGGTGAGCACAGATACGCAGTATTTT.

The rearrangement links TRBV30 to TRBJ2-7; no reliable D call. Germline V gene lookup returns CDR1 GTSNPN and CDR2 SVGIG (reference sequence). The germline V and J ends were trimmed by 4 bases and 5 bases, with 12 bases remaining between them. CDR3 size: 12 residues. The CDR3 DNA is TGTGCCTGGAACCAACAGCGCGACGAGCAGTACTTC. It translates to CAWNQQRDEQYF.

This chain connects TRBV6-5 to TRBJ2-7; tentative D call: TRBD1 (6 bases). Germline V gene lookup returns CDR1 MNHEY and CDR2 SVGAGI. There are 13 residues in the CDR3. Trimming removed 1 base from V and 4 bases from J, with 8 bases in between. The CDR3 is CASSYFDRYEQYF. For the CDR3, the DNA is TGTGCCAGCAGTTACTTCGACAGGTACGAGCAGTACTTC.

V usage is TRBV29-1 and J usage is TRBJ1-1, with a possible D match to TRBD1 (5 bases). The V gene's germline CDR1 is SQVTM and CDR2 ANQGSEA. The CDR3 totals 12 residues. Between the trimmed V and J ends, which lost 2 bases and 4 bases, there was a span of 8 bases. CDR3 sequence: CSVEWGGTEAFF. CDR3 DNA: TGCAGCGTTGAATGGGGGGGCACTGAAGCTTTCTTT. The full variable domain, in which reference TRBV29-1 and TRBJ1-1 provide the parts outside the CDR3, is SAVISQKPSRDICQRGTSLTIQCQVDSQVTMMFWYRQQPGQSLTLIATANQGSEATYESGFVIDKFPISRPNLTFSTLTVSNMSPEDSSIYLCSVEWGGTEAFFGQGTRLTVV.

V and J are TRBV4-3 and TRBJ1-2, with D perhaps TRBD1 (6 bases). Trimming pared 4 bases from V and 4 bases from J, leaving 13 bases between. The CDR3 is 14 residues long. Germline V lookup: CDR1 LGHNA, CDR2 YSLEER. The CDR3: CASSRDRLPYGYTF. The DNA of the CDR3 is TGCGCCAGCAGCCGAGACAGGCTTCCCTATGGCTACACCTTC.

This chain links TRBV6-5 with TRBJ1-5; D is undetermined. The length of the CDR3 is 14 residues. V gave up 5 bases and J gave up 4 bases, with 12 bases separating them. Looked up from germline, CDR1 is MNHEY and CDR2 is SVGAGI. CDR3 protein: CASSPTNRNQPQHF. The CDR3 bases are TGTGCCAGCAGTCCAACAAATCGTAATCAGCCCCAGCATTTT.

The chain has TRBV5-1 and TRBJ2-1, with 8 bases lining up with TRBD2. V shed 4 bases and J 5 bases; nucleotides not matched to a gene: 8. This CDR3 spans 15 amino acids. Germline-derived CDR1 and CDR2 are SGHRS and YFSETQ. The CDR3 protein is CASSRGGRADNEQFF. The CDR3 DNA reads TGCGCCAGCAGCCGGGGGGGCAGGGCCGACAATGAGCAGTTCTTC. The full variable domain, rest sourced from reference TRBV5-1 and TRBJ2-1, is KAGVTQTPRYLIKTRGQQVTLSCSPISGHRSVSWYQQTPGQGLQFLFEYFSETQRNKGNFPGRFSGRQFSNSRSEMNVSTLELGDSALYLCASSRGGRADNEQFFGPGTRLTVL.

The DNA for the CDR3 is TGTGCCTGGAGTGTCCGACAGGGAATCGTGGAGACCCAGTACTTC. It yields the protein CAWSVRQGIVETQYF. The rearrangement joins TRBV30 to TRBJ2-5; TRBD1 aligns across 7 bases. V trimming: 0 bases; J trimming: 5 bases; junction bases outside the gene matches: 9. This CDR3 is built from 15 residues. Germline V CDR1 and CDR2: GTSNPN, SVGIG (reference sequence).

This clonotype was seen a single time. The chain links TRBV7-2 to TRBJ2-1; 7 bases agree with TRBD2. The germline V gene has CDR1 SGHTA and CDR2 FQGNSA. The CDR3 contains 13 residues. V shed 11 bases and J 4 bases; nucleotides not matched to a gene: 8. CDR3 sequence: CAAASGVYNEQFF. The CDR3 bases are TGTGCCGCCGCTAGCGGAGTTTACAATGAGCAGTTCTTC.

The chain links TRBV28 to TRBJ1-1; no reliable D call. CDR1 and CDR2 from the germline V gene are MDHEN and SYDVKM. Deletions cut 4 bases from V and 1 base from J, with 13 bases between. This CDR3 is built from 15 residues. Here the CDR3 reads CASSSDKLENTEAFF. The CDR3 nucleotides read TGTGCCAGCAGTTCAGATAAACTGGAGAACACTGAAGCTTTCTTT.

The chain couples TRBV5-1 to TRBJ2-7; a weak D match, TRBD1 (6 bases). From germline, CDR1 is SGHRS and CDR2 YFSETQ. V shed 2 bases and J shed 0 bases, with 9 bases lying between them. This CDR3 has 14 residues. In DNA form, the CDR3 reads TGCGCCAGCAGCTTCGGGGACACCTCCTACGAGCAGTACTTC. This translates into CASSFGDTSYEQYF. The full variable domain, in which reference TRBV5-1 and TRBJ2-7 provide the parts outside the CDR3, is KAGVTQTPRYLIKTRGQQVTLSCSPISGHRSVSWYQQTPGQGLQFLFEYFSETQRNKGNFPGRFSGRQFSNSRSEMNVSTLELGDSALYLCASSFGDTSYEQYFGPGTRLTVT.

The rearrangement joins TRBV5-1 to TRBJ2-3; TRBD1 aligns across 9 bases. Germline V CDR1 and CDR2: SGHRS, YFSETQ. The CDR3 spans 15 residues. V trimming: 5 bases; J trimming: 4 bases; junction bases outside the gene matches: 8. As DNA, the CDR3 is TGCGCCAGCAGGAGGACAGGGGCTAAGTCAGATACGCAGTATTTT. Protein product: CASRRTGAKSDTQYF. The full variable domain, rest sourced from reference TRBV5-1 and TRBJ2-3, is KAGVTQTPRYLIKTRGQQVTLSCSPISGHRSVSWYQQTPGQGLQFLFEYFSETQRNKGNFPGRFSGRQFSNSRSEMNVSTLELGDSALYLCASRRTGAKSDTQYFGPGTRLTVL.

The genes are TRBV6-2 or TRBV6-3 and TRBJ2-5; 8 bases are shared with TRBD2. The CDR3 has 15 residues. Germline trimming cut 6 bases from V and 6 bases from J; bases unmatched to any gene: 12. The germline V gene encodes CDR1 MNHEY and CDR2 SVGEGT. As DNA, the CDR3 is TGTGCCAGCAGCCGCTTAACTAGCGGACGGCAGACCCAGTACTTC. This gives the protein CASSRLTSGRQTQYF.

The CDR3 DNA reads as TGTGCCAGCAGTTTAGAAGGGGCGGGAGGGCCATCCTACGAGCAGTACTTC. It specifies CASSLEGAGGPSYEQYF. The chain is built from TRBV28 and TRBJ2-7, with 9 bases lining up with TRBD2. CDR1 is MDHEN and CDR2 is SYDVKM in the germline V gene. This CDR3 contains 17 residues. With V trimmed by 2 bases and J by 1 base, 9 bases remained unmatched.

The chain employs TRBV20-1 and TRBJ2-7; 7 bases are shared with TRBD2. The CDR3 runs 14 residues. Germline lookup yields CDR1 DFQATT and CDR2 SNEGSKA (reference sequence). Trimming cost V 3 bases and J 0 bases; bases outside gene matches: 5. This CDR3 reads CSARYGGISYEQYF. The CDR3 coding sequence is TGCAGTGCTAGGTACGGGGGGATCTCCTACGAGCAGTACTTC.